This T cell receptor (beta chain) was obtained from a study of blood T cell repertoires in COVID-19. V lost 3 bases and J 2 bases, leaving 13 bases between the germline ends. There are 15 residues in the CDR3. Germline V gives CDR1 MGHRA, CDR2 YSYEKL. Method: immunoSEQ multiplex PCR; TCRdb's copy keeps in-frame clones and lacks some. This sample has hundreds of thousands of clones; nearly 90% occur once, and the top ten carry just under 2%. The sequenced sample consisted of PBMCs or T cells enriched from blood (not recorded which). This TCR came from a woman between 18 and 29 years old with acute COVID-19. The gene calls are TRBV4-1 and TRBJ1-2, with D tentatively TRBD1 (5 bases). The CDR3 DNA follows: TGCGCCAGCAGCCATGTAACGACAGAGAACTATGGCTACACCTTC. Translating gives CASSHVTTENYGYTF.